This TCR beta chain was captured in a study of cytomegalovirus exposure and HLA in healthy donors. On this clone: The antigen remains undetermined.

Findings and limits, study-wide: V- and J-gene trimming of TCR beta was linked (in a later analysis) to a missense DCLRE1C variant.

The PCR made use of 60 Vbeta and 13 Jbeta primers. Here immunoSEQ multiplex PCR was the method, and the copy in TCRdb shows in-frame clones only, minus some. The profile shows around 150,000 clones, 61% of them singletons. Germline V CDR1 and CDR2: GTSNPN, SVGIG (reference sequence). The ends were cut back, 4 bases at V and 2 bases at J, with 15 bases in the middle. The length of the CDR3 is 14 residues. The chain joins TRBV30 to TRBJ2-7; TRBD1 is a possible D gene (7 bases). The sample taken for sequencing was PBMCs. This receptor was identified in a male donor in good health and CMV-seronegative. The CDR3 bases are TGTGCCTGGACAGGGCAGGGGGGCACCTACGAGCAGTACTTC. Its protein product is CAWTGQGGTYEQYF. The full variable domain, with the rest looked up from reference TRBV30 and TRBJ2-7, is SQTIHQWPATLVQPVGSPLSLECTVEGTSNPNLYWYRQAAGRGLQLLFYSVGIGQISSEVPQNLSASRPQDRQFILSSKKLLLSDSGFYLCAWTGQGGTYEQYFGPGTRLTVT.